These 26 T cell receptor beta chains originate from one sample sequenced in a study of T cell responses to AZD1222 COVID-19 vaccine. Sequencing was performed with immunoSEQ multiplex PCR; in TCRdb, only in-frame clones are kept and a portion is missing. Seen here are fewer than 200,000 clones, 80% to 95% observed once, and the top ten hold around 9.3%. The sequences come from peripheral blood, collected on day 0 of AZD1222 vaccination. The receptor source for this set is an adult in good health.

The rearrangement joins TRBV7-2 to TRBJ1-1; the D is unclear. CDR1 is SGHTA and CDR2 is FQGNSA in the germline V gene. Trimming stripped 5 bases from V and 0 bases from J, with 16 bases between. This CDR3 has 16 amino acids. The CDR3 protein is CASSQGMATLNTEAFF. The CDR3 nucleotides are TGTGCCAGCAGCCAAGGGATGGCGACGCTGAACACTGAAGCTTTCTTT. Variable domain in full (rest from reference TRBV7-2 and TRBJ1-1): GAGVSQSPSNKVTEKGKDVELRCDPISGHTALYWYRQSLGQGLEFLIYFQGNSAPDKSGLPSDRFSAERTGGSVSTLTIQRTQQEDSAVYLCASSQGMATLNTEAFFGQGTRLTVV.

The chain employs TRBV9 and TRBJ1-3; D is perhaps TRBD1 (5 bases). From germline, CDR1 is SGDLS and CDR2 YYNGEE. The V end was cut by 3 bases, the J end by 0 bases, with 10 bases between. The CDR3 runs 15 residues. CDR3 amino acids: CASSGKGSSGNTIYF. In nucleotides, the CDR3 is TGTGCCAGCAGCGGAAAGGGGAGCTCTGGAAACACCATATATTTT.

The gene calls are TRBV7-2 and TRBJ1-1; D call uncertain. Germline V CDR1 and CDR2: SGHTA, FQGNSA. The CDR3 sequence is 14 residues long. V was trimmed by 2 bases and J by 0 bases, leaving 7 bases between them. CDR3 residues: CASSLRGLNTEAFF. The CDR3 coding sequence is TGTGCCAGCAGCTTAAGAGGCCTGAACACTGAAGCTTTCTTT.

This chain connects TRBV30 to TRBJ2-2, with D perhaps matching TRBD1 (6 bases). Per the germline V gene, CDR1 is GTSNPN and CDR2 is SVGIG (reference sequence). Trimming took off 5 bases at V and 3 bases at J, with 13 bases between the two ends. The CDR3 covers 14 residues. The CDR3 loop reads CAWVPNRDTGELFF. CDR3 bases: TGTGCCTGGGTCCCGAACAGGGACACCGGGGAGCTGTTTTTT.

The V call is TRBV7-8, the J call TRBJ1-5, with TRBD1 identical over 8 bases. The CDR3 is made up of 16 amino acids. After removal of 2 bases from V and 0 bases from J, the junction contained 3 bases not matched to a gene. The germline CDR1 and CDR2 sequences are SGHVS and FQNEAQ. The CDR3 region is CASSLSGQGSNQPQHF. The CDR3 DNA sequence: TGTGCCAGCAGCTTATCAGGACAGGGTAGCAATCAGCCCCAGCATTTT.

The rearrangement joins TRBV19 to TRBJ1-5; 8 bases fit TRBD1. V was pared by 3 bases and J by 4 bases, with 5 bases of the junction left unmatched. The germline gives CDR1 LNHDA, CDR2 SQIVND (reference sequence). There are 15 residues in the CDR3. The CDR3, as DNA: TGTGCCAGTAGTATTCGACAGGGGAATAATCAGCCCCAGCATTTT. Protein product: CASSIRQGNNQPQHF.

The gene calls are TRBV6-4 and TRBJ1-1; the match to TRBD1 covers 7 bases. The CDR3 contains 15 residues. Looked up from germline, CDR1 is MRHNA and CDR2 is SNTAGT. V dropped 7 bases and J dropped 3; count of bases not matched to a gene: 11. The CDR3 bases are TGTGCCAGCACCTTAAGGGGGCGCGGTGACACTGAAGCTTTCTTT. Residues: CASTLRGRGDTEAFF.

The chain recombines TRBV6-2 or TRBV6-3 with TRBJ1-1; D is ambiguous. V was clipped by 3 bases and J by 6 bases, with 5 bases between them. Germline-derived CDR1 and CDR2 are MNHEY and SVGEGT. This CDR3 has 11 amino acids. Here the CDR3 DNA reads TGTGCCAGCAGTTATAGGGCTGAAGCTTTCTTT. It specifies CASSYRAEAFF.

The chain is built from TRBV10-1 and TRBJ1-6, with a weak D call TRBD1 (5 bases). The germline V and J ends were trimmed by 2 bases and 9 bases, with 5 bases remaining between them. This CDR3 region has 12 residues. Germline V gene lookup returns CDR1 WNHNN and CDR2 SYGVQD (reference sequence). DNA of the CDR3: TGCGCCAGCAGTGAGACAGGTTCACCCCTCCACTTT. It yields the protein CASSETGSPLHF.

This sequence joins TRBV7-9 and TRBJ1-1, with D perhaps matching TRBD1 (5 bases). There are 14 residues in the CDR3. Trimming removed 6 bases at V and 3 bases at J, with 14 bases between. Germline CDR1 reads SEHNR; CDR2 reads FQNEAQ (reference sequence). This CDR3 reads CASSFRDVHTEAFF. In DNA, the CDR3 is TGTGCCAGCAGTTTTAGGGACGTCCACACTGAAGCTTTCTTT.

The J gene is TRBJ1-2, the V gene TRBV14; D perhaps matches TRBD1 (5 bases). V was trimmed by 2 bases and J by 10 bases, leaving 11 bases between them. This CDR3 is 12 amino acids long. Looked up from germline, CDR1 is SGHDN and CDR2 is FVKESK. The chain's CDR3 is CASSQIGTAYTF. DNA for the CDR3: TGTGCCAGCAGCCAAATCGGGACCGCCTACACCTTC.

The V gene is TRBV30, the J gene TRBJ1-3, with D perhaps matching TRBD1 (5 bases). The CDR3 has 15 residues. Germline V CDR1 and CDR2: GTSNPN, SVGIG (reference sequence). Trimming pared 0 bases from V and 4 bases from J, leaving 13 bases between. For the CDR3, the DNA is TGTGCCTGGAGTGTACTAAGGGGTTCCGGAAACACCATATATTTT. Residues: CAWSVLRGSGNTIYF.

The V call is TRBV19, the J call TRBJ2-2; perhaps TRBD1 as D (6 bases). The CDR3 consists of 13 residues. The germline V and J ends were trimmed by 7 bases and 4 bases, with 10 bases remaining between them. The germline V gene encodes CDR1 LNHDA and CDR2 SQIVND (reference sequence). The CDR3 DNA sequence: TGTGCCAGTACAGGGGCGTTCACCGGGGAGCTGTTTTTT. This encodes CASTGAFTGELFF.

V is TRBV6-5 and J is TRBJ2-1, with D possibly matching TRBD2 (6 bases). Germline V gives CDR1 MNHEY, CDR2 SVGAGI. The CDR3 runs to 13 residues. The germline V and J ends were trimmed by 5 bases and 3 bases, with 8 bases remaining between them. The CDR3 spells CASSTGVYNEQFF. The CDR3 nucleotides are TGTGCCAGCAGTACGGGAGTCTACAATGAGCAGTTCTTC.

This chain connects TRBV7-9 to TRBJ1-1; 8 bases line up with TRBD1. The CDR3 runs 15 residues. The V gene end was trimmed by 8 bases and the J gene end by 0 bases; junction bases not matched to a gene: 8. Germline CDR1 SEHNR, CDR2 FQNEAQ (reference sequence). The CDR3 is CASSSTGDMNTEAFF. The CDR3 bases are TGTGCCAGCTCATCGACAGGGGACATGAACACTGAAGCTTTCTTT.

The V gene is TRBV18, the J gene TRBJ1-6; 7 bases align to TRBD1. CDR1 and CDR2 from the germline V gene are KGHSH and LQKENI. The J segment lost 6 bases and the V segment lost 0 bases, leaving 2 bases of the junction unmatched. This CDR3 has 15 residues. For the CDR3, the DNA is TGTGCCAGCTCACCACCGCAGGGGGTTAATTCACCCCTCCACTTT. It is translated as CASSPPQGVNSPLHF.

The V call is TRBV6-1, the J call TRBJ2-1, with 14 bases fitting TRBD2. V was pared by 3 bases and J by 4 bases, with 5 bases of the junction left unmatched. Germline lookup yields CDR1 MNHNS and CDR2 SASEGT. This CDR3 has 17 amino acids. CDR3 residues: CASSDGTSGSYYNEQFF. CDR3 nucleotides: TGTGCCAGCAGTGACGGGACTAGCGGGAGTTATTACAATGAGCAGTTCTTC.

This clone is a singleton in its sample. The genes are TRBV24-1 and TRBJ2-5, with 8 bases identical to TRBD1. V was pared by 6 bases and J by 4 bases, with 3 bases of the junction left unmatched. Germline V lookup: CDR1 KGHDR, CDR2 SFDVKD. The CDR3 runs to 13 residues. CDR3 sequence (DNA): TGTGCCACCAGTCAGACAGGGGCAGAGACCCAGTACTTC. Translated, it gives CATSQTGAETQYF.

V usage is TRBV5-4 and J usage is TRBJ1-2; D possibly corresponds to TRBD1 (6 bases). The CDR3 runs to 15 residues. V was clipped by 1 base and J by 5 bases, with 15 bases between them. The germline V gene has CDR1 SGHNT and CDR2 YYREEE (reference sequence). The chain's CDR3 is CASSLSQGLPYGYTF. As DNA, the CDR3 is TGTGCCAGCAGCTTGAGTCAGGGGTTACCGTATGGCTACACCTTC.

V gene TRBV6-5 combines with J gene TRBJ2-5; D is undetermined. This CDR3 spans 13 amino acids. Trimming took 6 bases from V and 1 from J, leaving 9 bases between them. In germline, CDR1 is MNHEY, CDR2 SVGAGI. DNA for the CDR3: TGTGCCAGCAGGCCATTGGTCCAAGAGACCCAGTACTTC. Its translation: CASRPLVQETQYF.

The chain uses TRBV9 and TRBJ1-1; D is unresolved. V was shortened by 0 bases and J by 6 bases, with 18 bases between the two germline ends. Germline lookup yields CDR1 SGDLS and CDR2 YYNGEE. The length of the CDR3 is 16 residues. The DNA of the CDR3 is TGTGCCAGCAGCGTAGGATTTAATGGGGTTGGGGCTGAAGCTTTCTTT. Encoded protein: CASSVGFNGVGAEAFF.

In DNA, the CDR3 is TGTGCCATCAGTGAGAATTCATACGAGAACACTGAAGCTTTCTTT. Translated: CAISENSYENTEAFF. The chain combines TRBV10-3 with TRBJ1-1, with D uncertain. V lost 2 bases and J lost 1, with 11 bases in between. The length of the CDR3 is 15 residues. CDR1 and CDR2 (germline): ENHRY, SYGVKD.

This chain links TRBV30 with TRBJ1-2; 7 bases fit TRBD1. Per germline, CDR1 GTSNPN and CDR2 SVGIG (reference sequence). The CDR3 consists of 13 residues. V dropped 0 bases and J dropped 13; count of bases not matched to a gene: 11. CDR3 sequence reads: CAWSVGQGGHGTF. CDR3 sequence (DNA): TGTGCCTGGAGTGTAGGGCAGGGGGGGCACGGCACCTTC. Full variable domain (rest looked up from reference TRBV30 and TRBJ1-2): SQTIHQWPATLVQPVGSPLSLECTVEGTSNPNLYWYRQAAGRGLQLLFYSVGIGQISSEVPQNLSASRPQDRQFILSSKKLLLSDSGFYLCAWSVGQGGHGTFGSGTRLTVV.

The count of this clone is one. The gene calls are TRBV6-5 and TRBJ2-1; D is perhaps TRBD2 (6 bases). The V gene lost 7 bases and the J gene lost 3 bases, with 13 bases spanning the gap. Germline V gene lookup returns CDR1 MNHEY and CDR2 SVGAGI. This CDR3 region has 14 residues. This CDR3 is CASTEPGGYNEQFF. CDR3 nucleotide sequence: TGTGCCAGCACCGAACCCGGGGGCTACAATGAGCAGTTCTTC.

The chain carries TRBV6-5 and TRBJ2-1, with D perhaps TRBD1 (6 bases). This CDR3 is 11 amino acids long. V dropped 7 bases and J dropped 9 bases, with 10 bases sitting between them. In germline, CDR1 is MNHEY, CDR2 SVGAGI. DNA of the CDR3: TGTGCCAGCACCAAAGGGGGTGAGCAGTTCTTC. It is translated as CASTKGGEQFF.

This chain connects TRBV27 to TRBJ2-3; unclear D gene. Trimming cost V 4 bases and J 2 bases, with 4 bases left between them. Germline CDR1 and CDR2: MNHEY and SMNVEV (reference sequence). CDR3 length: 12 residues. This chain's CDR3 is CASSWNTDTQYF. In DNA, the CDR3 is TGTGCCAGCAGTTGGAACACAGATACGCAGTATTTT.